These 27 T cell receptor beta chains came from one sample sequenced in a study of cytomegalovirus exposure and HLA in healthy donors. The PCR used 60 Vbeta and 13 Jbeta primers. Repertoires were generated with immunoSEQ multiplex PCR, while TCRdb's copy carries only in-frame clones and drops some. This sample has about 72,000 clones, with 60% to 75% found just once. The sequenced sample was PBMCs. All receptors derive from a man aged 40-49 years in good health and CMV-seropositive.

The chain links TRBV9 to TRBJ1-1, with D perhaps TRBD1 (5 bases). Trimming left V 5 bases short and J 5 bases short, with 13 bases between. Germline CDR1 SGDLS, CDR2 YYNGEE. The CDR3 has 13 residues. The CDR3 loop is CASRDIGGTEAFF. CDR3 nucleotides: TGTGCCAGCAGGGACATCGGAGGGACTGAAGCTTTCTTT.

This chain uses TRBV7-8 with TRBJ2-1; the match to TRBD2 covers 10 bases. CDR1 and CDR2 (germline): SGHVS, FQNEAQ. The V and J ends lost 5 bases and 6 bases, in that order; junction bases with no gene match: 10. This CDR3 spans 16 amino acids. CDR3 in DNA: TGTGCCAGCAGCCCTAGGCGGCTAGCGGGGGTCAATGAGCAGTTCTTC. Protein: CASSPRRLAGVNEQFF.

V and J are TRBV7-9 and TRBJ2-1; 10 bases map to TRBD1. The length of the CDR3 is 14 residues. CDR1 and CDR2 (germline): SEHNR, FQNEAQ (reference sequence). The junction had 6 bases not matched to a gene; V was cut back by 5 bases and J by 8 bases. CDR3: CASSAGQGIDEQFF. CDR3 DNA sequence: TGTGCCAGCAGCGCGGGACAGGGGATCGATGAGCAGTTCTTC.

CDR3 bases: TGTGCCAGCAGCTCGTGGACAGGGGAGCATGGCTACACCTTC. Its translation is CASSSWTGEHGYTF. This chain joins TRBV5-4 and TRBJ1-2; 9 bases are a match to TRBD1. The CDR3 contains 14 residues. The germline V gene has CDR1 SGHNT and CDR2 YYREEE (reference sequence). J gave up 6 bases and V 3 bases, and 6 bases lay outside the gene matches.

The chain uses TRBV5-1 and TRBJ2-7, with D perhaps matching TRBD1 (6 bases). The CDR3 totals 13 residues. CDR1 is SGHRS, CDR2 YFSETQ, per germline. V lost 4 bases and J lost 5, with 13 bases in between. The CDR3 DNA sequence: TGCGCCAGCAGCACAGGGATAGTTGACGAGCAGTACTTC. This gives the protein CASSTGIVDEQYF.

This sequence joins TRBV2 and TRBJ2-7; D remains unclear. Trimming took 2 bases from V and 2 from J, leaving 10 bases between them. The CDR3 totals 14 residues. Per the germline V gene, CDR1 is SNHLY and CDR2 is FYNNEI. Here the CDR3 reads CASSEPTLPYEQYF. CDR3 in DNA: TGTGCCAGCAGTGAACCCACTTTGCCCTACGAGCAGTACTTC.

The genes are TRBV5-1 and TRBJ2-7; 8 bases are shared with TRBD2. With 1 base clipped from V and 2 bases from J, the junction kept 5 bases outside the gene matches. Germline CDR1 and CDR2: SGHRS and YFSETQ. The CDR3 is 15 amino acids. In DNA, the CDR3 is TGCGCCAGCAGCTTGCGAAGCGGGGGACCCTACGAGCAGTACTTC. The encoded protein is CASSLRSGGPYEQYF.

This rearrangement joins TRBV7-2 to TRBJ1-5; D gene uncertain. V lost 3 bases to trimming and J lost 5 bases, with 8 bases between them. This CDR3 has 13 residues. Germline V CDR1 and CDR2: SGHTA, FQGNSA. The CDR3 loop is CASSLNRDQPQHF. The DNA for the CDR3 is TGTGCCAGCAGCTTGAACCGCGATCAGCCCCAGCATTTT.

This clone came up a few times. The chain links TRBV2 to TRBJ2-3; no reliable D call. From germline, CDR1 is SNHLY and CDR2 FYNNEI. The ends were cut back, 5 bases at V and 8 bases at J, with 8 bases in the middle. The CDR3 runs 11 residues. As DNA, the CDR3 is TGTGCCAGCAGTCAGGATCGTACGCAGTATTTT. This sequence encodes CASSQDRTQYF. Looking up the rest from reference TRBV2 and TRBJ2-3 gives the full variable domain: EPEVTQTPSHQVTQMGQEVILRCVPISNHLYFYWYRQILGQKVEFLVSFYNNEISEKSEIFDDQFSVERPDGSNFTLKIRSTKLEDSAMYFCASSQDRTQYFGPGTRLTVL.

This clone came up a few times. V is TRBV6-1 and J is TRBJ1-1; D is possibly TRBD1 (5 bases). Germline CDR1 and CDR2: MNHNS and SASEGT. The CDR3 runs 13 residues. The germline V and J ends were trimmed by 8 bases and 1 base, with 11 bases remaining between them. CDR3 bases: TGTGCCAGCGAAAAGGGGCCGAACACTGAAGCTTTCTTT. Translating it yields CASEKGPNTEAFF.

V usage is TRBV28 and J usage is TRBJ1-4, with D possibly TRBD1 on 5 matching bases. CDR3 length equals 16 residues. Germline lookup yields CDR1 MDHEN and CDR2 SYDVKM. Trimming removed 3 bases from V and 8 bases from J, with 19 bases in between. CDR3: CASSLAGAGWPEKLFF. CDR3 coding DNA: TGTGCCAGCAGTTTGGCTGGCGCAGGGTGGCCGGAAAAACTGTTTTTT.

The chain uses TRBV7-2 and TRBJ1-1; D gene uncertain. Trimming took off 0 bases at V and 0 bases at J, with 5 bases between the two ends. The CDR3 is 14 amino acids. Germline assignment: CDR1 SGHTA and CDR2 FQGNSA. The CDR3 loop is CASSLARLNTEAFF. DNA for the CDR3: TGTGCCAGCAGCTTAGCGAGGTTGAACACTGAAGCTTTCTTT.

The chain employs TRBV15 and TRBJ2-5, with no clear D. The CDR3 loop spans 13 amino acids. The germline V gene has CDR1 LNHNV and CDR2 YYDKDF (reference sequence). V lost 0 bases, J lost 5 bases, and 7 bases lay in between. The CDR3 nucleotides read TGTGCCACCAGCAGAGATAGCCGGGAGACCCAGTACTTC. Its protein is CATSRDSRETQYF.

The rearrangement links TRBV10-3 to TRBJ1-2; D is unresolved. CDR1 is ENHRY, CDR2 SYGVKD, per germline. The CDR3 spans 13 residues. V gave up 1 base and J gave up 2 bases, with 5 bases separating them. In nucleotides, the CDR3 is TGTGCCATCAGTGAGTACAGCAACTATGGCTACACCTTC. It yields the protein CAISEYSNYGYTF.

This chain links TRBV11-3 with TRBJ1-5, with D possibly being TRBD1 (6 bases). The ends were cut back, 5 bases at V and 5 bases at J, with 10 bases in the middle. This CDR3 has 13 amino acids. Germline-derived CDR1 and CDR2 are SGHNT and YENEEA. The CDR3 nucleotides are TGTGCCAGCAGCCCAGGGGTCCATCAGCCCCAGCATTTT. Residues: CASSPGVHQPQHF. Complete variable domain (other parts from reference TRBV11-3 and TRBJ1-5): EAGVVQSPRYKIIEKKQPVAFWCNPISGHNTLYWYLQNLGQGPELLIRYENEEAVDDSQLPKDRFSAERLKGVDSTLKIQPAELGDSAVYLCASSPGVHQPQHFGDGTRLSIL.

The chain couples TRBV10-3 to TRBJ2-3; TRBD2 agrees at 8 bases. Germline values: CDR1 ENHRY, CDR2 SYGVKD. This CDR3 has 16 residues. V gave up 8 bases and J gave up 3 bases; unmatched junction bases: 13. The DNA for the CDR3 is TGTGCCATCGGTGTAAGCTACGAGCGGGGGACAGATACGCAGTATTTT. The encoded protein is CAIGVSYERGTDTQYF.

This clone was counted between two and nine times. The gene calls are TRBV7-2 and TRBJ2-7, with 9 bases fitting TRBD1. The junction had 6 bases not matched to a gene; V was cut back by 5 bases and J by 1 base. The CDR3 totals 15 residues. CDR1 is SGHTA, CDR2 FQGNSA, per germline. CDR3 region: CASSLSGTGSYEQYF. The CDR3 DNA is TGTGCCAGCAGCCTCTCCGGGACAGGGTCCTACGAGCAGTACTTC.

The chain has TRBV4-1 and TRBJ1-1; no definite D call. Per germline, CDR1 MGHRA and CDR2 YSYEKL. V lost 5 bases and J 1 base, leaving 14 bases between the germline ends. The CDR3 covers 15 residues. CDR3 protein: CASSYKLRQNTEAFF. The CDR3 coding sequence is TGCGCCAGCAGCTACAAGCTTCGACAGAACACTGAAGCTTTCTTT.

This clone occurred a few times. The CDR3: CASSEGGARTYEQYF. The CDR3 coding sequence is TGCGCCAGCAGTGAGGGGGGGGCTCGGACCTACGAGCAGTACTTC. The chain employs TRBV10-1 and TRBJ2-7; perhaps TRBD2 as D (7 bases). CDR3 length: 15 amino acids. The V gene lost 2 bases and the J gene lost 2 bases, with 13 bases spanning the gap. Germline V gene data show CDR1 as WNHNN and CDR2 as SYGVQD (reference sequence).

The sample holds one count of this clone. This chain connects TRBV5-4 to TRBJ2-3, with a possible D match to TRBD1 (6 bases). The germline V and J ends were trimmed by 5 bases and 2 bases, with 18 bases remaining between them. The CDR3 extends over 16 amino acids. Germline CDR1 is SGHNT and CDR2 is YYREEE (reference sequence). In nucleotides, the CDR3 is TGTGCCAGCAGTGGGGACACGTACACATCCACAGATACGCAGTATTTT. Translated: CASSGDTYTSTDTQYF.

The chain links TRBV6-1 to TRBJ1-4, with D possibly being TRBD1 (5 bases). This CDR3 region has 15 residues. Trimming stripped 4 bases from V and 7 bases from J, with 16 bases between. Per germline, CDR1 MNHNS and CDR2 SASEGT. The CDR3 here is CASSGRGDGSEKLFF. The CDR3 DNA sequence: TGTGCCAGCAGTGGGCGAGGGGACGGGAGTGAAAAACTGTTTTTT.

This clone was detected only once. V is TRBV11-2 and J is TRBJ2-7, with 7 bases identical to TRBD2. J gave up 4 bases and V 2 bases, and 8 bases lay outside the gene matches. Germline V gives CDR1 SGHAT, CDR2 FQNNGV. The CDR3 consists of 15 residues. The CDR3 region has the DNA TGTGCCAGCAGCTTAATATCCGGGAGGCTATACGAGCAGTACTTC. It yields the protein CASSLISGRLYEQYF.

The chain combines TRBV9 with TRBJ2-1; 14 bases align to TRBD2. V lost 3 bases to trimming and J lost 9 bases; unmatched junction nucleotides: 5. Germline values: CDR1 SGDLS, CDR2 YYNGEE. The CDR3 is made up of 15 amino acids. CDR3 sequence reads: CASSATSGGAVEQFF. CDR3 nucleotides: TGTGCCAGCAGCGCGACTAGCGGGGGGGCGGTTGAGCAGTTCTTC.

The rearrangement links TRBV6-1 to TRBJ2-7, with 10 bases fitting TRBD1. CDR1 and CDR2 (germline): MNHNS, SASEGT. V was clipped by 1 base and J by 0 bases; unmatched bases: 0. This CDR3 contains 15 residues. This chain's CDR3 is CASSEGTGGSYEQYF. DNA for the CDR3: TGTGCCAGCAGTGAAGGGACAGGGGGCTCCTACGAGCAGTACTTC.

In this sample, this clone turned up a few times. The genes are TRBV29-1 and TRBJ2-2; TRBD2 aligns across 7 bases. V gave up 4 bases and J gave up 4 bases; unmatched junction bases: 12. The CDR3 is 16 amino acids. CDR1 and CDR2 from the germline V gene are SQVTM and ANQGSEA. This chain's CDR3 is CSVVPLAGSGTGELFF. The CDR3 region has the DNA TGCAGCGTTGTTCCCTTAGCGGGTAGCGGCACCGGGGAGCTGTTTTTT.

The CDR3 DNA is TGCGCCAGCAGCCTTACTATGGTCCCAGATACGCAGTATTTT. Amino acids: CASSLTMVPDTQYF. The V gene is TRBV5-1, the J gene TRBJ2-3; no definite D call. CDR1 and CDR2 from the germline V gene are SGHRS and YFSETQ. Trimming cost V 4 bases and J 4 bases, with 13 bases left between them. The CDR3 covers 14 residues.

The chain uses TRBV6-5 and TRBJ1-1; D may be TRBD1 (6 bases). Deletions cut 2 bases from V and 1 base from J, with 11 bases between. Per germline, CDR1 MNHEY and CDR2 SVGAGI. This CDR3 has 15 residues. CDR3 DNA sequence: TGTGCCAGCAGTTACCCAACACAGGGGAACACTGAAGCTTTCTTT. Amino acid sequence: CASSYPTQGNTEAFF.